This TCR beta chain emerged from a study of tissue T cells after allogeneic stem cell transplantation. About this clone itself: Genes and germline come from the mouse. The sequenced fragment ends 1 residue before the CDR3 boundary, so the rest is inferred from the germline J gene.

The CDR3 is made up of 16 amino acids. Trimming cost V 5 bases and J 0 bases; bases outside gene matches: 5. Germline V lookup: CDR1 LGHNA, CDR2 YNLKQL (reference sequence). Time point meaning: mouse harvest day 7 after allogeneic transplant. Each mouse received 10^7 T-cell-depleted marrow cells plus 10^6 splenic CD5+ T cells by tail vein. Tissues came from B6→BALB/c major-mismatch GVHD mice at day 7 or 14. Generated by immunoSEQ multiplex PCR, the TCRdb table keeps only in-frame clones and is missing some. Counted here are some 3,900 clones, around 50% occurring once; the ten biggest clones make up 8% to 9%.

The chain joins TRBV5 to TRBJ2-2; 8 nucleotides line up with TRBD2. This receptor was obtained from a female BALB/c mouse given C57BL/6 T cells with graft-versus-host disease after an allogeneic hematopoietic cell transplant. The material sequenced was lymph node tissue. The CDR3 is CASSSRLGTNTGQLYF. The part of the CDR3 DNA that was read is TGTGCCAGCAGCTCCCGACTGGGGACAAACACCGGGCAGCTCTAC.